This T cell receptor beta chain was identified in a study of cytotoxic CD8 clonotypes in ibrutinib-treated CLL. On the study more broadly: Among patients, around 25 responded partially and 2 completely; approximately 14 then stayed remitted and some twelve progressed after median approximately 70 months. Whole-study findings and limits: Rising at ibrutinib response, clonality subsequently fell back toward baseline at progression.

Comment on this clone: As yet, its antigen is unknown.

Germline V gene sequence: CDR1 MNHEY, CDR2 SVGAGI. The CDR3 is 12 amino acids. The V end lost 5 bases, the J end lost 3 bases, and 8 bases lay between the germline ends. Sequencing used immunoSEQ multiplex PCR; TCRdb keeps in-frame clones, though not all of them. This table holds about 140,000 clones, 80% found once. This chain links TRBV6-5 with TRBJ2-7; D not certain. This receptor was obtained from a human donor with chronic lymphocytic leukemia. The sequences come from PBMCs, collected after 36 months of ibrutinib treatment. The CDR3 bases are TGTGCCAGCAGTCAGCACCGCTACGAGCAGTACTTC. This sequence encodes CASSQHRYEQYF.